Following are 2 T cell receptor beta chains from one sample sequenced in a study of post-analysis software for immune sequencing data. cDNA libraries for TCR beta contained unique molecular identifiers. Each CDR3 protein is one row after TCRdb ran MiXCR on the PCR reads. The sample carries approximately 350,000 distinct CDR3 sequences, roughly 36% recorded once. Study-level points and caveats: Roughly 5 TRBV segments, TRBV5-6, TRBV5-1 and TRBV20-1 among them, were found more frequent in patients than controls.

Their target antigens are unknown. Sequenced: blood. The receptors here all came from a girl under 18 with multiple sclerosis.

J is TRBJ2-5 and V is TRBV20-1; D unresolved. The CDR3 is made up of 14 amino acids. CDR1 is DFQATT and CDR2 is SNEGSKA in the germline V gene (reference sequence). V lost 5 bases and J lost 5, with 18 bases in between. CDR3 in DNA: TGCAGTGCTCCGAAAAAGGCCAAAGGCGAGACCCAGTACTTC. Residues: CSAPKKAKGETQYF.

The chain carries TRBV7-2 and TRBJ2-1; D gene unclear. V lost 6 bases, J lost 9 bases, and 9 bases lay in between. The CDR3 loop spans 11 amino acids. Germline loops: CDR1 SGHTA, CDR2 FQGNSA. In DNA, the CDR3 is TGTGCCAGCAGTACAGTTAGTGAGCAGTTCTTC. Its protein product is CASSTVSEQFF. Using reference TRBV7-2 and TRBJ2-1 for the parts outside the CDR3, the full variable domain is GAGVSQSPSNKVTEKGKDVELRCDPISGHTALYWYRQSLGQGLEFLIYFQGNSAPDKSGLPSDRFSAERTGGSVSTLTIQRTQQEDSAVYLCASSTVSEQFFGPGTRLTVL.